This TCR beta chain appears in the sequencing data of a study of blood T cell repertoires in COVID-19. Study context: From the United States, Italy and Spain came samples of acute and convalescent COVID-19. Sources were T cells, B-cell-depleted T cells, or PBMCs; the material itself was cDNA or gDNA.

Methods used by the authors: Cell counts per sample came from amplifying reference gene primers. The method was immunoSEQ multiplex PCR; TCRdb's version includes in-frame clones alone and lacks a portion of them. V, J and clone size are those of that table, while D and trimming were read from the DNA. The sample lists about 28,000 clones; approximately 90% were seen once. Between the trimmed V and J ends, which lost 8 bases and 3 bases, there was a span of 18 bases. The CDR3 spans 15 residues. Germline values: CDR1 SNHLY, CDR2 FYNNEI. The sequence derives from a human donor in a cohort sampled during active COVID-19. Sequenced: peripheral blood. J is TRBJ2-3 and V is TRBV2; a possible D gene is TRBD1 (6 bases). The CDR3 DNA is TGTGCCAGCCTCCTCCATGGGGGCTTGACAGATACGCAGTATTTT. This gives the protein CASLLHGGLTDTQYF.